This T cell receptor (beta chain) came from a study of shared clonotypes between healthy human individuals. Measured with immunoSEQ multiplex PCR; TCRdb has only the in-frame clones, and not every one. The sample lists about 1.9 million clones; approximately 92% were seen once. A remark on this clone: Its specificity is unknown.

Naivety among CD8 cells was defined by CD45RO negativity and positive CCR7 selection, thereby excluding terminally differentiated effector memory CD45RA+ cells. General observations from the study: Non-shared clonotypes had lower generation probabilities than those shared by all four donors. Despite large depth, rarefaction showed incomplete sorted-subset sequencing.

Between the trimmed V and J ends, which lost 6 bases and 1 base, there was a span of 15 bases. This CDR3 contains 15 residues. Germline-derived CDR1 and CDR2 are SEHNR and FQNEAQ (reference sequence). This TCR derives from a man younger than 35 in good health. Some clones in this sample may be carry-over from other donors' samples. The chain combines TRBV7-9 with TRBJ2-5; D is uncertain. The sequenced sample consisted of naive CD8+ T cells from PBMCs. The CDR3 is CASSPQPRSQETQYF. The CDR3 region has the DNA TGTGCCAGCAGTCCTCAGCCCAGGAGCCAAGAGACCCAGTACTTC.